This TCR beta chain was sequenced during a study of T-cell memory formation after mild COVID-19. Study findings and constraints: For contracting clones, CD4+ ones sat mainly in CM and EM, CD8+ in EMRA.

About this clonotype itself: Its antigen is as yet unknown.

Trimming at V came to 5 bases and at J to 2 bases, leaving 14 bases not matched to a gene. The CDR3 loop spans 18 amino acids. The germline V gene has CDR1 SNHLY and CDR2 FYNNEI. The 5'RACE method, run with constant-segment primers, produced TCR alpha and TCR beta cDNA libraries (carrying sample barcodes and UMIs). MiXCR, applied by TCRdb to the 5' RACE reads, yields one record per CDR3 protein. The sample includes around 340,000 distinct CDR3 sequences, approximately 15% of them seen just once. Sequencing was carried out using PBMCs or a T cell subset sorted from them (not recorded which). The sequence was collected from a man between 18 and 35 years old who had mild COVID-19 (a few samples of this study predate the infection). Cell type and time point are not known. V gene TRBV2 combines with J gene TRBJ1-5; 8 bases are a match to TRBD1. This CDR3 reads CASSRDRGLFYGNQPQHF. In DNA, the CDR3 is TGTGCCAGCAGTCGAGACAGGGGACTTTTTTACGGCAATCAGCCCCAGCATTTT.